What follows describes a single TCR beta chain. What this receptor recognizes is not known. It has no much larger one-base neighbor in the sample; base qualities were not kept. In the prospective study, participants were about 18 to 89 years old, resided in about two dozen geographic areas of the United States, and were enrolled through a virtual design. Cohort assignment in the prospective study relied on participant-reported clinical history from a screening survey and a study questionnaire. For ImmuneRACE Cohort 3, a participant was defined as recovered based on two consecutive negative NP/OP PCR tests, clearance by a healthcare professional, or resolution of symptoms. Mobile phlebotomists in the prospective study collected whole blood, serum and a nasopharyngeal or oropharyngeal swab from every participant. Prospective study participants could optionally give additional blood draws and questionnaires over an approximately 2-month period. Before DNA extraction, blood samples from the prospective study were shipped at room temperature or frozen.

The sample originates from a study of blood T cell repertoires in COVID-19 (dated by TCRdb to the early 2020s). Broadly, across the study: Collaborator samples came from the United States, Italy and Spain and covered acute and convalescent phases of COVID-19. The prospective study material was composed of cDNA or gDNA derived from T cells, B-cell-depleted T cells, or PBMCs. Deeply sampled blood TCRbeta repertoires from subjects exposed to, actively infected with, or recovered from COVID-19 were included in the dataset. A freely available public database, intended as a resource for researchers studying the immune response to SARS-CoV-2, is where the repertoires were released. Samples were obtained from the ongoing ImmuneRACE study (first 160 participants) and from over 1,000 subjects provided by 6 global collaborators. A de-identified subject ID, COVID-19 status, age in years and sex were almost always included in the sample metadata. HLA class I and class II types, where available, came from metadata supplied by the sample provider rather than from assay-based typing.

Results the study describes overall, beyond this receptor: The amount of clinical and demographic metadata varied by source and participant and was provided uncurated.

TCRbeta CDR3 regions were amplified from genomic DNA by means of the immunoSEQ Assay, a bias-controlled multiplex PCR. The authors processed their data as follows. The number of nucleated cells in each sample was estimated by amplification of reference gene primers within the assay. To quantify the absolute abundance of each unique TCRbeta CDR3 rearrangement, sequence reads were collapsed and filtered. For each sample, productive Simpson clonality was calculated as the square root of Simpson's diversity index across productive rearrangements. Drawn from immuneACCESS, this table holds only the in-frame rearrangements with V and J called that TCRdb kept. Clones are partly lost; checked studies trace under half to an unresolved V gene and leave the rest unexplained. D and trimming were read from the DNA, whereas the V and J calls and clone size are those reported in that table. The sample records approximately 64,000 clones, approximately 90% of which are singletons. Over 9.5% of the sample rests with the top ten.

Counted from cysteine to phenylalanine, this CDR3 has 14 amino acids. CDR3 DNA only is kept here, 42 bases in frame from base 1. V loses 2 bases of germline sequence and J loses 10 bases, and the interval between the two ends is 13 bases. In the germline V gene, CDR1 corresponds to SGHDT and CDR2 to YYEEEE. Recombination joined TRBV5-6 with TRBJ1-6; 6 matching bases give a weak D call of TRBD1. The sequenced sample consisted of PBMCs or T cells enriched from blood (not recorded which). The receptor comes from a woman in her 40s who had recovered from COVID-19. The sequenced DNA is TGTGCCAGCAGCTTTACAGGGATGGGGTCACCCCTCCACTTT. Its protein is CASSFTGMGSPLHF.